This is a list of T cell receptor beta chains from one sample in a study of blood T cell repertoires in COVID-19. The data were produced by immunoSEQ multiplex PCR, yet TCRdb's version contains in-frame clones alone and is incomplete. Among about 230,000 clones, approximately 89% were seen once, and the ten largest hold less than 4.5%. What was sequenced was PBMCs or T cells enriched from blood (not recorded which). The receptors stem from a woman younger than 45 with acute COVID-19. Both conserved end residues are part of each CDR3. Fields, in order: CDR3 protein, CDR3 DNA, V gene, D gene, J gene, clone size. D genes are given only for firm matches. The size of a clone is reported for some rows only, either as once, few or many, or as a class for expanded clones.

CDR3aa: CASSPGTGAGEQYF
CDR3nt: TGTGCCAGCTCGCCCGGGACAGGGGCCGGGGAGCAGTACTTC
v_gene: TRBV18
d_gene: TRBD1
j_gene: TRBJ2-7
abundance: -

CDR3aa: CAISEQSTDTQYF
CDR3nt: TGTGCCATCAGTGAACAGAGCACAGATACGCAGTATTTT
v_gene: TRBV10-3
d_gene: -
j_gene: TRBJ2-3
abundance: -

CDR3aa: CATSDYSDTQYF
CDR3nt: TGTGCCACCAGTGACTACTCAGATACGCAGTATTTT
v_gene: TRBV24-1
d_gene: -
j_gene: TRBJ2-3
abundance: once

CDR3aa: CASSREHTF
CDR3nt: TGTGCCAGCAGCAGGGAACACACCTTC
v_gene: TRBV2
d_gene: -
j_gene: TRBJ1-2
abundance: -

CDR3aa: CASRTTGGNQPQHF
CDR3nt: TGTGCCAGCAGGACGACAGGCGGCAATCAGCCCCAGCATTTT
v_gene: TRBV28
d_gene: -
j_gene: TRBJ1-5
abundance: -

CDR3aa: CATNLANYGYTF
CDR3nt: TGTGCCACCAATCTAGCTAACTATGGCTACACCTTC
v_gene: TRBV28
d_gene: -
j_gene: TRBJ1-2
abundance: -

CDR3aa: CASSLNGEGTEAFF
CDR3nt: TGTGCCAGCAGCCTCAACGGGGAAGGGACTGAAGCTTTCTTT
v_gene: TRBV3-1/TRBV3-2
d_gene: -
j_gene: TRBJ1-1
abundance: once

CDR3aa: CASSAHDRGRETQYF
CDR3nt: TGTGCCAGCAGTGCACACGACAGGGGGCGAGAGACCCAGTACTTC
v_gene: TRBV6-2/TRBV6-3
d_gene: TRBD1
j_gene: TRBJ2-5
abundance: -

CDR3aa: CASSGTGGSQPQHF
CDR3nt: TGTGCCAGTAGCGGGACAGGGGGCAGTCAGCCCCAGCATTTT
v_gene: TRBV19
d_gene: TRBD1
j_gene: TRBJ1-5
abundance: once

CDR3aa: CASSQGGTGFYGYTF
CDR3nt: TGCGCCAGCAGCCAAGGTGGGACAGGATTCTATGGCTACACCTTC
v_gene: TRBV4-3
d_gene: TRBD1
j_gene: TRBJ1-2
abundance: -

CDR3aa: CASSSEGGETQYF
CDR3nt: TGTGCCAGCAGCTCCGAGGGTGGCGAGACCCAGTACTTC
v_gene: TRBV11-3
d_gene: -
j_gene: TRBJ2-5
abundance: -

CDR3aa: CASSQRTGGLETQYF
CDR3nt: TGTGCCAGCAGCCAAAGGACAGGGGGCTTAGAGACCCAGTACTTC
v_gene: TRBV14
d_gene: TRBD1
j_gene: TRBJ2-5
abundance: -

CDR3aa: CASSLGTATNYGYTF
CDR3nt: TGTGCCAGCAGCTTAGGGACAGCAACTAACTATGGCTACACCTTC
v_gene: TRBV7-2
d_gene: -
j_gene: TRBJ1-2
abundance: -

CDR3aa: CASSQRGPTEAFF
CDR3nt: TGTGCCAGCAGCCAGCGAGGGCCCACTGAAGCTTTCTTT
v_gene: TRBV14
d_gene: -
j_gene: TRBJ1-1
abundance: -

CDR3aa: CASSHGTGAEQYF
CDR3nt: TGCGCCAGCAGTCACGGGACAGGGGCCGAGCAGTACTTC
v_gene: TRBV5-1
d_gene: TRBD1
j_gene: TRBJ2-7
abundance: -

CDR3aa: CASSPVGSGADTQYF
CDR3nt: TGTGCCAGCAGTCCCGTCGGGAGCGGGGCAGATACGCAGTATTTT
v_gene: TRBV6-2/TRBV6-3
d_gene: TRBD2
j_gene: TRBJ2-3
abundance: -

CDR3aa: CASSLDGLSDEQYF
CDR3nt: TGCGCCAGCAGCTTGGACGGACTATCCGACGAGCAGTACTTC
v_gene: TRBV5-1
d_gene: -
j_gene: TRBJ2-7
abundance: once

CDR3aa: CASLRTANSPLHF
CDR3nt: TGTGCCAGCTTGAGGACAGCAAATTCACCCCTCCACTTT
v_gene: TRBV6-5
d_gene: -
j_gene: TRBJ1-6
abundance: -

CDR3aa: CASSRGDTEAFF
CDR3nt: TGTGCCAGCAGTCGGGGTGATACTGAAGCTTTCTTT
v_gene: TRBV6-5
d_gene: -
j_gene: TRBJ1-1
abundance: -

CDR3aa: CASSYVANYGYTF
CDR3nt: TGTGCCAGCAGTTACGTAGCTAACTATGGCTACACCTTC
v_gene: TRBV6-5
d_gene: -
j_gene: TRBJ1-2
abundance: -

CDR3aa: CASSLDTSGDYKPDTQYF
CDR3nt: TGTGCCAGCAGCTTAGACACTAGCGGGGATTACAAACCAGATACGCAGTATTTT
v_gene: TRBV13
d_gene: TRBD2
j_gene: TRBJ2-3
abundance: -

CDR3aa: CASSPPSGVGEKLFF
CDR3nt: TGTGCCAGCTCACCACCGTCGGGGGTGGGAGAAAAACTGTTTTTT
v_gene: TRBV18
d_gene: -
j_gene: TRBJ1-4
abundance: -

CDR3aa: CASSMGAGGPQFF
CDR3nt: TGTGCCAGTAGTATGGGAGCGGGGGGGCCTCAGTTCTTC
v_gene: TRBV19
d_gene: TRBD2
j_gene: TRBJ2-1
abundance: -

CDR3aa: CASSQDGAASYNEQFF
CDR3nt: TGCGCCAGCAGCCAAGATGGGGCAGCCTCCTACAATGAGCAGTTCTTC
v_gene: TRBV4-3
d_gene: -
j_gene: TRBJ2-1
abundance: -

CDR3aa: CATAERGGLIGELFF
CDR3nt: TGTGCCACAGCAGAGCGGGGGGGCCTTATCGGGGAGCTGTTTTTT
v_gene: TRBV7-8
d_gene: TRBD2
j_gene: TRBJ2-2
abundance: -

CDR3aa: CASSLVRQGAGEQYF
CDR3nt: TGTGCCAGCAGCTTAGTAAGGCAGGGGGCTGGTGAGCAGTACTTC
v_gene: TRBV7-2
d_gene: TRBD1
j_gene: TRBJ2-7
abundance: -

CDR3aa: CASSQEQGQSSYNEQFF
CDR3nt: TGCGCCAGCAGCCAAGAGCAGGGACAGAGCTCCTACAATGAGCAGTTCTTC
v_gene: TRBV4-1
d_gene: TRBD1
j_gene: TRBJ2-1
abundance: -

CDR3aa: CASSQGQDESLHF
CDR3nt: TGTGCCAGCTCCCAAGGACAGGATGAGTCCCTCCACTTT
v_gene: TRBV18
d_gene: TRBD1
j_gene: TRBJ1-6
abundance: -

CDR3aa: CASRPTSTEAFF
CDR3nt: TGTGCCAGTAGGCCGACATCCACTGAAGCTTTCTTT
v_gene: TRBV19
d_gene: -
j_gene: TRBJ1-1
abundance: -

CDR3aa: CASNSPGQGSYNEQFF
CDR3nt: TGTGCCAGCAATAGTCCTGGACAGGGGTCATACAATGAGCAGTTCTTC
v_gene: TRBV7-9
d_gene: TRBD1
j_gene: TRBJ2-1
abundance: -

CDR3aa: CASSQGYSSTDTQYF
CDR3nt: TGTGCCAGCAGCCAAGGTTACTCTAGCACAGATACGCAGTATTTT
v_gene: TRBV14
d_gene: -
j_gene: TRBJ2-3
abundance: -

CDR3aa: CAWSVGLAVGETQYF
CDR3nt: TGTGCCTGGAGTGTAGGGCTAGCGGTAGGGGAGACCCAGTACTTC
v_gene: TRBV30
d_gene: TRBD2
j_gene: TRBJ2-5
abundance: few

CDR3aa: CASSQWGVSGNTIYF
CDR3nt: TGTGCCAGCAGCCAATGGGGAGTCTCTGGAAACACCATATATTTT
v_gene: TRBV14
d_gene: -
j_gene: TRBJ1-3
abundance: -

CDR3aa: CSASSTDTQYF
CDR3nt: TGCAGTGCTAGTTCGACAGATACGCAGTATTTT
v_gene: TRBV20-1
d_gene: -
j_gene: TRBJ2-3
abundance: -

CDR3aa: CASSYSGGRSYNEQFF
CDR3nt: TGTGCCAGCAGTTACTCGGGGGGACGCTCCTACAATGAGCAGTTCTTC
v_gene: TRBV6-2/TRBV6-3
d_gene: -
j_gene: TRBJ2-1
abundance: -

CDR3aa: CASSPSGTGVETQYF
CDR3nt: TGTGCCAGCTCACCATCGGGGACAGGGGTAGAGACCCAGTACTTC
v_gene: TRBV18
d_gene: TRBD1
j_gene: TRBJ2-5
abundance: -

CDR3aa: CASSRGMNTEAFF
CDR3nt: TGTGCCAGCAGTCGAGGGATGAACACTGAAGCTTTCTTT
v_gene: TRBV6-5
d_gene: -
j_gene: TRBJ1-1
abundance: -

CDR3aa: CASSPGYGYTF
CDR3nt: TGTGCCAGCAGTCCAGGGTATGGCTACACCTTC
v_gene: TRBV6-2/TRBV6-3
d_gene: -
j_gene: TRBJ1-2
abundance: once

CDR3aa: CASSSNTGGSYGYTF
CDR3nt: TGTGCCAGCAGCTCAAATACAGGGGGGAGCTATGGCTACACCTTC
v_gene: TRBV7-9
d_gene: TRBD1
j_gene: TRBJ1-2
abundance: -

CDR3aa: CASSQKGTASNQPQHF
CDR3nt: TGCGCCAGCAGCCAAAAAGGGACAGCTAGCAATCAGCCCCAGCATTTT
v_gene: TRBV4-1
d_gene: TRBD1
j_gene: TRBJ1-5
abundance: few

CDR3aa: CAISPLASSYEQYF
CDR3nt: TGTGCCATCAGTCCCCTCGCCAGCTCCTACGAGCAGTACTTC
v_gene: TRBV10-3
d_gene: -
j_gene: TRBJ2-7
abundance: -

CDR3aa: CATSPGSGANVLTF
CDR3nt: TGTGCCACCAGTCCAGGTTCGGGGGCCAACGTCCTGACTTTC
v_gene: TRBV24-1
d_gene: -
j_gene: TRBJ2-6
abundance: -

CDR3aa: CAWRTSGGITDTQYF
CDR3nt: TGTGCCTGGAGGACTAGCGGGGGGATCACAGATACGCAGTATTTT
v_gene: TRBV30
d_gene: TRBD2
j_gene: TRBJ2-3
abundance: -

CDR3aa: CASRRDRQDRYGYTF
CDR3nt: TGTGCCAGCAGGAGGGACAGACAGGATCGCTATGGCTACACCTTC
v_gene: TRBV2
d_gene: TRBD1
j_gene: TRBJ1-2
abundance: -

CDR3aa: CASTRGETEAFF
CDR3nt: TGTGCCAGCACCAGGGGTGAGACTGAAGCTTTCTTT
v_gene: TRBV12-3/TRBV12-4
d_gene: -
j_gene: TRBJ1-1
abundance: -

CDR3aa: CASSSLSIITNTGELFF
CDR3nt: TGTGCCAGCAGCTCACTGTCTATAATCACGAACACCGGGGAGCTGTTTTTT
v_gene: TRBV7-2
d_gene: -
j_gene: TRBJ2-2
abundance: few

CDR3aa: CASSLAGDYNQPQHF
CDR3nt: TGTGCCAGCAGCTTAGCGGGCGACTACAATCAGCCCCAGCATTTT
v_gene: TRBV7-9
d_gene: -
j_gene: TRBJ1-5
abundance: -

CDR3aa: CASGLPGGTYTQYF
CDR3nt: TGTGCTAGTGGTTTACCGGGGGGCACATATACGCAGTATTTT
v_gene: TRBV12-5
d_gene: -
j_gene: TRBJ2-3
abundance: -

CDR3aa: CASTSRTGGLYGYTF
CDR3nt: TGTGCCAGTACCTCGAGGACAGGGGGCCTCTATGGCTACACCTTC
v_gene: TRBV19
d_gene: TRBD1
j_gene: TRBJ1-2
abundance: -

CDR3aa: CASSYGAGGLNEQFF
CDR3nt: TGTGCCAGCAGTTACGGCGCGGGGGGGCTCAATGAGCAGTTCTTC
v_gene: TRBV7-9
d_gene: TRBD2
j_gene: TRBJ2-1
abundance: once

CDR3aa: CAAPVSGANVLTF
CDR3nt: TGTGCCGCCCCGGTCTCTGGGGCCAACGTCCTGACTTTC
v_gene: TRBV7-8
d_gene: -
j_gene: TRBJ2-6
abundance: -

CDR3aa: CASRPGQGQSPLHF
CDR3nt: TGTGCCAGCAGACCAGGACAGGGTCAATCACCCCTCCACTTT
v_gene: TRBV7-9
d_gene: TRBD1
j_gene: TRBJ1-6
abundance: -

CDR3aa: CASRSGTADYGYTF
CDR3nt: TGTGCCAGCAGGTCCGGGACAGCTGACTATGGCTACACCTTC
v_gene: TRBV5-4
d_gene: TRBD1
j_gene: TRBJ1-2
abundance: once

CDR3aa: CASSQGGGQGYNEQFF
CDR3nt: TGCGCCAGCAGCCAAGGGGGGGGACAGGGGTACAATGAGCAGTTCTTC
v_gene: TRBV4-3
d_gene: TRBD1
j_gene: TRBJ2-1
abundance: -

CDR3aa: CASSIRVISYNEQFF
CDR3nt: TGCGCCAGCAGCATTCGGGTTATCTCCTACAATGAGCAGTTCTTC
v_gene: TRBV4-1
d_gene: -
j_gene: TRBJ2-1
abundance: -

CDR3aa: CASSQDSRDEQYF
CDR3nt: TGTGCCAGCAGCCAAGATTCGAGGGACGAGCAGTACTTC
v_gene: TRBV3-1/TRBV3-2
d_gene: -
j_gene: TRBJ2-7
abundance: -

CDR3aa: CASSLARAGGTQETQYF
CDR3nt: TGTGCCAGCAGCTTAGCGAGGGCAGGGGGTACCCAAGAGACCCAGTACTTC
v_gene: TRBV7-8
d_gene: TRBD1
j_gene: TRBJ2-5
abundance: -

CDR3aa: CASSLQGGLNTEAFF
CDR3nt: TGTGCCAGCAGCCTACAGGGTGGTCTGAACACTGAAGCTTTCTTT
v_gene: TRBV9
d_gene: -
j_gene: TRBJ1-1
abundance: -